This T cell receptor (beta chain) is from a study of CD8+ T cells in alopecia areata. This CDR3 is built from 16 residues. The V gene's germline CDR1 is SGDLS and CDR2 YYNGEE. V trimming: 0 bases; J trimming: 3 bases; junction bases outside the gene matches: 4. Following extraction, RNA underwent reverse transcription to cDNA, which served as the sequencing template. The table came from immunoSEQ multiplex PCR; TCRdb's copy has only in-frame clones and leaves some out. The repertoire holds about 130,000 clones, with 58% as singletons. Source: CD4+ T cells sorted from blood, taken at week 0. The V call is TRBV9, the J call TRBJ2-5; TRBD2 aligns across 11 bases. The TCR comes from a human donor with alopecia areata. DNA of the CDR3: TGTGCCAGCAGCGTAGGGCCGGGACTAGCGGAAGAGACCCAGTACTTC. Protein product: CASSVGPGLAEETQYF.